This T cell receptor (beta chain) came from a study of blood T cell repertoires in COVID-19 (dated by TCRdb to 2019 to 2021). Background on the whole study: The collaborator samples originated in the United States, Italy and Spain and spanned the acute and convalescent phases of COVID-19. The material from the prospective study consisted of cDNA or gDNA derived from T cells, B-cell-depleted T cells, or PBMCs. The dataset comprised deeply sampled blood TCRbeta repertoires from subjects exposed to, actively infected with, or recovered from COVID-19. The repertoires were released in a freely available public database meant as a resource for research on the immune response to SARS-CoV-2. Samples were obtained from the ongoing ImmuneRACE study (first 160 participants) and from about 1,300 subjects provided by 6 global collaborators. A de-identified subject ID, COVID-19 status, age in years and sex were almost always included in the sample metadata. Where available, HLA class I and class II types were obtained from metadata supplied by the sample provider rather than from assay-based typing.

Sequences GTSNPN (CDR1) and SVGIG (CDR2) are obtained from the germline V gene (reference sequence). The CDR3 goes from the cysteine to the phenylalanine over 15 residues. The retained sequence is limited to the CDR3, 45 bases, with the frame set at the first base. Deletion took 0 bases off V and 1 base off J, with a span of 11 bases between the germline ends. As concerns this clone: Its binding antigen is unknown. No much larger clone is present one base from it, and per-base qualities are unavailable.

TCRbeta CDR3 regions were amplified from genomic DNA by means of the immunoSEQ Assay, a bias-controlled multiplex PCR. In the authors' own workflow: Nucleated cell counts per sample were estimated from amplification of reference gene primers within the assay. Sequence reads were collapsed and filtered to measure the absolute abundance of every unique TCRbeta CDR3 rearrangement. For each sample, productive Simpson clonality was calculated as the square root of Simpson's diversity index over productive rearrangements. Drawn from immuneACCESS, this table holds only the in-frame rearrangements with V and J called that TCRdb kept. Clones are partly lost; checked studies trace under half to an unresolved V gene and leave the rest unexplained. The V and J calls and clone size were taken over from that table, and D and trimming were inferred from the DNA. A total of 350,000 or so clones appear in this sample, more than 75% of them only once. About 10% of the sample comes from the top ten.

Overall results and qualifications from the work: How much clinical and demographic metadata was included differed by source and by participant, and the metadata was provided uncurated.

One collaborating source in Seattle enrolled patients during active infection and followed them longitudinally through the course of disease. Collaborating institutions collected whole blood in K2EDTA tubes following their own protocols. For TCRbeta analysis, collaborators shipped samples in one of three forms: frozen whole blood, isolated PBMCs, or DNA extracted from either of those sample types. The sequence derives from a woman aged 25 to 39 with COVID-19, enrolled during active disease. This sequence uses TRBV30 and TRBJ2-3, and TRBD2 may be the D gene, going by 6 matching bases. Sequencing was carried out using peripheral blood. The CDR3 amino acid sequence is: CAWSVFSSGTDTQYF. The DNA sequence follows: TGTGCCTGGAGTGTATTTTCTAGCGGCACAGATACGCAGTATTTT.